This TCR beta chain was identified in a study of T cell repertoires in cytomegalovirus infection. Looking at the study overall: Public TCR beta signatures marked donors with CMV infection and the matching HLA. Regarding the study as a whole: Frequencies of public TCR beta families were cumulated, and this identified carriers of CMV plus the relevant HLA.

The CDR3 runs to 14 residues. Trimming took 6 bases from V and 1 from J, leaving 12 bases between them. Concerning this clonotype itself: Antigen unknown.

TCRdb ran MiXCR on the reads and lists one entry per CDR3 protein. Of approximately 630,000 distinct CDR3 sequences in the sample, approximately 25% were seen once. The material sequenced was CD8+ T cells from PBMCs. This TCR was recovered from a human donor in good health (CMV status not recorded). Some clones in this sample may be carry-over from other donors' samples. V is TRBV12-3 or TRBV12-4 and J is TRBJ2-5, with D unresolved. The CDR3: CASSQDVGQETQYF. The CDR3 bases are TGTGCCAGCAGCCAGGACGTCGGCCAAGAGACCCAGTACTTC.